Below, 31 T cell receptor beta chains from the same sample are listed, as sequenced in a study of cytomegalovirus exposure and HLA in healthy donors. Both 60 Vbeta primers and 13 Jbeta primers went into the PCR. Profiled with immunoSEQ multiplex PCR; TCRdb holds only in-frame clones, not every one. The sample holds roughly 98,000 clones, roughly 58% seen once. The sequencing input was PBMCs. All receptors come from a woman in her 30s in good health and CMV-seropositive.

V gene TRBV5-1 combines with J gene TRBJ1-2; D is possibly TRBD1 (5 bases). Germline V gene data show CDR1 as SGHRS and CDR2 as YFSETQ. V shed 0 bases and J shed 8 bases, with 5 bases lying between them. The CDR3 consists of 11 residues. CDR3 in amino acids: CASSLEGGYTF. The CDR3, as DNA: TGCGCCAGCAGCTTGGAGGGGGGCTACACCTTC.

The chain combines TRBV7-9 with TRBJ2-3; 10 bases map to TRBD1. From germline, CDR1 is SEHNR and CDR2 FQNEAQ (reference sequence). Trimming removed 5 bases from V and 3 bases from J; junction bases left unmatched: 8. CDR3 length equals 16 residues. CDR3 region: CASSRVLGQGTDTQYF. The CDR3 DNA is TGTGCCAGCAGCCGTGTCTTGGGACAGGGGACAGATACGCAGTATTTT.

The chain has TRBV11-3 and TRBJ2-1, with 9 nucleotides matching TRBD1. The CDR3 is 16 residues long. Germline CDR1 SGHNT, CDR2 YENEEA. V was clipped by 6 bases and J by 5 bases; unmatched bases: 11. CDR3 DNA: TGTGCCAGCAGTCACAGGGGGGACAGGGCCCACAATGAGCAGTTCTTC. Translating gives CASSHRGDRAHNEQFF. Full variable domain (outside the CDR3, taken from reference TRBV11-3 and TRBJ2-1): EAGVVQSPRYKIIEKKQPVAFWCNPISGHNTLYWYLQNLGQGPELLIRYENEEAVDDSQLPKDRFSAERLKGVDSTLKIQPAELGDSAVYLCASSHRGDRAHNEQFFGPGTRLTVL.

The rearrangement joins TRBV5-4 to TRBJ2-1; 7 bases align to TRBD1. This CDR3 spans 15 amino acids. Germline trimming cut 3 bases from V and 4 bases from J; bases unmatched to any gene: 7. CDR1 and CDR2 (germline): SGHNT, YYREEE (reference sequence). CDR3 sequence reads: CASSSGQLQYNEQFF. CDR3 nucleotide sequence: TGTGCCAGCAGCTCGGGACAGCTTCAATACAATGAGCAGTTCTTC.

The chain uses TRBV29-1 and TRBJ2-5, with D possibly matching TRBD1 (5 bases). Germline CDR1 is SQVTM and CDR2 is ANQGSEA. The V end lost 1 base, the J end lost 6 bases, and 12 bases lay between the germline ends. This CDR3 is built from 13 residues. In DNA form, the CDR3 reads TGCAGCGTTGAAGGGACATCTACCAAGACCCAGTACTTC. Amino acids: CSVEGTSTKTQYF.

The chain combines TRBV14 with TRBJ1-1; D possibly corresponds to TRBD1 (6 bases). The CDR3 is 14 amino acids. Germline V gene data show CDR1 as SGHDN and CDR2 as FVKESK. V was shortened by 6 bases and J by 4 bases, with 15 bases between the two germline ends. For the CDR3, the DNA is TGTGCCAGCAGTCGGGGGGCGTGGAGCACTGAAGCTTTCTTT. Translating gives CASSRGAWSTEAFF. The entire variable domain, with the rest obtained from reference TRBV14 and TRBJ1-1, is as follows: EAGVTQFPSHSVIEKGQTVTLRCDPISGHDNLYWYRRVMGKEIKFLLHFVKESKQDESGMPNNRFLAERTGGTYSTLKVQPAELEDSGVYFCASSRGAWSTEAFFGQGTRLTVV.

J is TRBJ2-7 and V is TRBV29-1; D possibly corresponds to TRBD2 (6 bases). This CDR3 region has 13 residues. V lost 4 bases, J lost 2 bases, and 12 bases lay in between. Per the germline V gene, CDR1 is SQVTM and CDR2 is ANQGSEA. The CDR3 loop reads CSVGRDSTYEQYF. The CDR3 DNA follows: TGCAGCGTTGGCCGGGACTCAACCTACGAGCAGTACTTC.

This rearrangement joins TRBV5-1 to TRBJ1-1, with TRBD1 matching over 12 bases. Trimming at V came to 2 bases and at J to 6 bases, leaving 5 bases not matched to a gene. The CDR3 is made up of 15 amino acids. Germline CDR1 SGHRS, CDR2 YFSETQ. The CDR3 reads CASSLPGQGASEAFF. Written as DNA, the CDR3 is TGCGCCAGCAGCTTACCGGGACAGGGGGCTTCTGAAGCTTTCTTT.

J is TRBJ2-1 and V is TRBV11-1, with D perhaps TRBD1 (7 bases). Trimming took off 1 base at V and 5 bases at J, with 15 bases between the two ends. This CDR3 region has 16 residues. From germline, CDR1 is SGHAT and CDR2 FQDESV (reference sequence). In nucleotides, the CDR3 is TGTGCCAGCAGCTTAGTGCCAGGGGGGTTAGACAATGAGCAGTTCTTC. This sequence encodes CASSLVPGGLDNEQFF. The whole variable domain, remainder taken from reference TRBV11-1 and TRBJ2-1, is EAEVAQSPRYKITEKSQAVAFWCDPISGHATLYWYRQILGQGPELLVQFQDESVVDDSQLPKDRFSAERLKGVDSTLKIQPAELGDSAMYLCASSLVPGGLDNEQFFGPGTRLTVL.

Worth noting for this clone: Being one base from a much bigger clone, this may be a read error. The V and J genes are TRBV2 and TRBJ2-3; 9 bases are shared with TRBD2. CDR1 is SNHLY and CDR2 is FYNNEI in the germline V gene. CDR3 length: 14 residues. V lost 6 bases and J lost 1; bases outside the gene matches: 2. CDR3 protein: CASRASGGTDTQYF. CDR3 in DNA: TGTGCCAGCAGGGCTAGCGGGGGCACAGATACGCAGTATTTT. Looking up the rest from reference TRBV2 and TRBJ2-3 gives the full variable domain: EPEVTQTPSHQVTQMGQEVILRCVPISNHLYFYWYRQILGQKVEFLVSFYNNEISEKSEIFDDQFSVERPDGSNFTLKIRSTKLEDSAMYFCASRASGGTDTQYFGPGTRLTVL.

This clone was picked up one time. The chain couples TRBV9 to TRBJ1-6; 9 positions agree with TRBD1. In germline, CDR1 is SGDLS, CDR2 YYNGEE. This CDR3 comprises 16 residues. The ends lost 4 bases at V and 7 bases at J; junction bases unmatched: 9. CDR3 sequence (DNA): TGTGCCAGCAGCCCCCGGACAGGGGCGGGAAATTCACCCCTCCACTTT. Encoded protein: CASSPRTGAGNSPLHF.

Written as DNA, the CDR3 is TGTGCCAGCAGCTCGACAGGGCAGGGAGATACGCAGTATTTT. Translated: CASSSTGQGDTQYF. The rearrangement joins TRBV11-3 to TRBJ2-3; 7 bases are shared with TRBD1. V was pared by 4 bases and J by 5 bases, with 6 bases of the junction left unmatched. The CDR3 length is 14 residues. Germline V gene lookup returns CDR1 SGHNT and CDR2 YENEEA.

V gene TRBV7-9 combines with J gene TRBJ1-1; D uncertain. The germline gives CDR1 SEHNR, CDR2 FQNEAQ (reference sequence). CDR3 length: 13 residues. Trimming took 1 base from V and 2 from J, leaving 5 bases between them. Here the CDR3 DNA reads TGTGCCAGCAGCTTAGTGTTAAACACTGAAGCTTTCTTT. This translates into CASSLVLNTEAFF.

The rearrangement links TRBV6-5 to TRBJ2-3, with 8 bases identical to TRBD2. CDR1 and CDR2 (germline): MNHEY, SVGAGI. V shed 5 bases and J 6 bases; nucleotides not matched to a gene: 7. The CDR3 consists of 14 residues. The CDR3, as DNA: TGTGCCAGCAGTCCGGGGGGGGCTCCGGATACGCAGTATTTT. Translating gives CASSPGGAPDTQYF.

This clone was seen more than once but under ten times. The rearrangement joins TRBV7-7 to TRBJ2-3; the D gene is possibly TRBD1 (5 bases). The V end lost 1 base, the J end lost 6 bases, and 8 bases lay between the germline ends. Germline assignment: CDR1 SSHAT and CDR2 FNYEAQ (reference sequence). The length of the CDR3 is 13 residues. The CDR3 sequence is CASSLDWGDTQYF. The CDR3 DNA is TGTGCCAGCAGCTTAGACTGGGGCGATACGCAGTATTTT.

V gene TRBV19 combines with J gene TRBJ2-7; 7 nucleotides align to TRBD1. This CDR3 has 13 amino acids. V lost 5 bases to trimming and J lost 6 bases; unmatched junction nucleotides: 7. CDR1 and CDR2 from the germline V gene are LNHDA and SQIVND (reference sequence). The CDR3 loop reads CASSSQTGTEQYF. DNA of the CDR3: TGTGCCAGTAGTTCACAGACAGGGACCGAGCAGTACTTC.

CDR3 loop: CASSPGQAQETQYF. CDR3 DNA: TGTGCCAGCTCACCGGGACAGGCGCAAGAGACCCAGTACTTC. The genes are TRBV18 and TRBJ2-5; 8 positions agree with TRBD1. Germline V gene data show CDR1 as KGHSH and CDR2 as LQKENI. Losses at the gene ends were 3 bases for V and 2 bases for J; bases not matched to a gene: 2. The CDR3 loop spans 14 amino acids.

The rearrangement joins TRBV28 to TRBJ1-5, with TRBD1 matching over 8 bases. V was clipped by 6 bases and J by 11 bases; unmatched bases: 6. CDR1 is MDHEN, CDR2 SYDVKM, per germline. The CDR3 has 12 residues. Here the CDR3 DNA reads TGTGCCAGCAGGGACAGGGTATTAGCCCAGCATTTT. Translated: CASRDRVLAQHF.

This chain joins TRBV27 and TRBJ2-7; 8 bases map to TRBD1. Germline V gene lookup returns CDR1 MNHEY and CDR2 SMNVEV (reference sequence). The CDR3 is 13 amino acids. V dropped 3 bases and J dropped 7; count of bases not matched to a gene: 5. CDR3 bases: TGTGCCAGCAGTTTGGACAGGGTTTGGGAGCAGTACTTC. It encodes CASSLDRVWEQYF.

The gene calls are TRBV7-8 and TRBJ1-4; 11 positions match TRBD1. The CDR3 totals 15 residues. V dropped 5 bases and J dropped 8; count of bases not matched to a gene: 7. Germline-derived CDR1 and CDR2 are SGHVS and FQNEAQ. The DNA for the CDR3 is TGTGCCAGCAGCGTCCGGGACAGGGGGAGGGAAAAACTGTTTTTT. It codes for CASSVRDRGREKLFF.

The chain is built from TRBV25-1 and TRBJ1-1; D is unresolved. The CDR3 length is 14 residues. V was trimmed by 8 bases and J by 3 bases, leaving 16 bases between them. The germline gives CDR1 MGHDK, CDR2 SYGVNS. The CDR3 DNA follows: TGTGCCAGCTCCACTTTTGGTCGGGACACTGAAGCTTTCTTT. Translated, it gives CASSTFGRDTEAFF.

The chain is built from TRBV29-1 and TRBJ1-2, with TRBD1 matching 8 bases. This CDR3 spans 14 amino acids. Germline V gene sequence: CDR1 SQVTM, CDR2 ANQGSEA. V trimming: 5 bases; J trimming: 7 bases; junction bases outside the gene matches: 12. DNA of the CDR3: TGCAGCGTTCTAACCCCGGGACAGGTGGTTGGCTACACCTTC. Its translation is CSVLTPGQVVGYTF.

Points on this clone: Germline and junction disagree at one end, which may indicate a read error. The chain's CDR3 is CASSSTGITAKDYGYPF. CDR3 in DNA: TGTGCCAGCAGTTCGACAGGGATTACTGCGAAGGACTATGGCTACCCCTTC. This chain connects TRBV2 to TRBJ1-2, with 7 bases fitting TRBD1. Germline V CDR1 and CDR2: SNHLY, FYNNEI. CDR3 length equals 17 residues.

This clone turned up a few times. The genes are TRBV13 and TRBJ2-7, with D tentatively TRBD2 (6 bases). The germline V gene has CDR1 PRHDT and CDR2 FYEKMQ (reference sequence). V lost 4 bases to trimming and J lost 3 bases, with 7 bases between them. The CDR3 contains 12 residues. The CDR3: CASSSRGYEQYF. The CDR3, as DNA: TGTGCCAGCAGCTCGCGGGGCTACGAGCAGTACTTC.

This chain joins TRBV11-3 and TRBJ1-5; D not certain. With 3 bases removed from V and 5 bases from J, the gap between germline ends came to 8 bases. This CDR3 is built from 13 residues. Germline CDR1 and CDR2: SGHNT and YENEEA. The CDR3 reads CASSFNPDQPQHF. The CDR3 DNA reads TGTGCCAGCAGCTTTAATCCCGATCAGCCCCAGCATTTT.

The V and J genes are TRBV7-2 and TRBJ2-5, with D possibly TRBD2 on 6 matching bases. Germline V gene lookup returns CDR1 SGHTA and CDR2 FQGNSA. CDR3 length: 17 amino acids. Trimming took off 3 bases at V and 0 bases at J, with 17 bases between the two ends. The DNA for the CDR3 is TGTGCCAGCAGCTTGGGCCGGGGCGGGATCCACCAAGAGACCCAGTACTTC. Protein sequence: CASSLGRGGIHQETQYF.

The CDR3 coding sequence is TGTGCCAGCAGCCCATACAGGGGCAATGAAAAACTGTTTTTT. Protein: CASSPYRGNEKLFF. The chain carries TRBV7-6 and TRBJ1-4, with 7 bases lining up with TRBD1. This CDR3 comprises 14 residues. V lost 5 bases, J lost 5 bases, and 5 bases stayed unmatched. Germline CDR1 and CDR2: SGHVS and FNYEAQ.

This chain connects TRBV6-5 to TRBJ1-5; D remains ambiguous. CDR3 length: 15 amino acids. Germline CDR1 is MNHEY and CDR2 is SVGAGI. The V gene lost 0 bases and the J gene lost 2 bases, with 8 bases spanning the gap. CDR3 amino acids: CASSYSRERNQPQHF. For the CDR3, the DNA is TGTGCCAGCAGTTACTCCCGGGAACGCAATCAGCCCCAGCATTTT.

The genes are TRBV6-6 and TRBJ2-3, with 7 positions matching TRBD2. Germline assignment: CDR1 MNHNY and CDR2 SVGAGI (reference sequence). This CDR3 is 15 amino acids long. Unmatched junction bases numbered 9, after V lost 6 bases and J lost 3 bases. The CDR3 loop is CASSLGASGTDTQYF. CDR3 coding DNA: TGTGCCAGCAGCCTCGGGGCTAGCGGAACAGATACGCAGTATTTT.

V usage is TRBV4-1 and J usage is TRBJ2-3; 7 positions match TRBD2. The CDR3 is made up of 15 amino acids. Trimming removed 3 bases from V and 4 bases from J; junction bases left unmatched: 7. Germline values: CDR1 MGHRA, CDR2 YSYEKL. In DNA, the CDR3 is TGCGCCAGCAGCCACCCCCAGAGCGGGGCAGATACGCAGTATTTT. Translation gives CASSHPQSGADTQYF.

This rearrangement joins TRBV11-3 to TRBJ2-2; TRBD1 aligns across 9 bases. With 3 bases clipped from V and 6 bases from J, the junction kept 5 bases outside the gene matches. Germline CDR1 and CDR2: SGHNT and YENEEA. The CDR3 totals 15 residues. The CDR3 is CASSFGTGWAGELFF. As DNA, the CDR3 is TGTGCCAGCAGCTTTGGGACAGGGTGGGCCGGGGAGCTGTTTTTT. Supplemented by reference TRBV11-3 and TRBJ2-2, the full variable domain reads EAGVVQSPRYKIIEKKQPVAFWCNPISGHNTLYWYLQNLGQGPELLIRYENEEAVDDSQLPKDRFSAERLKGVDSTLKIQPAELGDSAVYLCASSFGTGWAGELFFGEGSRLTVL.